This T cell receptor (beta chain) was sequenced during a study of shared clonotypes between healthy human individuals. Turning to the study itself: Per donor, CD8 memory used one plate, CD8 naive used two, CD4 memory used three and CD4 naive used three. Study-wide results and limits: Investigators expected sequencing depth to affect clonotype sharing among donors. It was only blood that was sampled, and tissue repertoires likely differ.

Points on this clone: Its antigen is as yet unknown. Other nucleotide sequences from this sample produce the same CDR3.

It was CD45RO-negative cells, positively selected for CCR7, that made up naive CD8 cells, with terminally differentiated effector memory CD45RA+ cells excluded. Only in-frame clones appear in the TCRdb table, and some are missing; sequencing was by immunoSEQ multiplex PCR. The table shows under 2,000,000 clones, with about 95% occurring only once. Trimming cost V 8 bases and J 3 bases, with 3 bases left between them. Germline V gene lookup returns CDR1 MNHEY and CDR2 SMNVEV (reference sequence). The CDR3 has 10 residues. The V gene is TRBV27, the J gene TRBJ2-3, with D uncertain. The sequencing input was naive CD8+ T cells sorted from blood. The sequence came from a man younger than 35 in good health. CDR3 coding DNA: TGTGCCAGCGGTACAGATACGCAGTATTTT. Residues: CASGTDTQYF.